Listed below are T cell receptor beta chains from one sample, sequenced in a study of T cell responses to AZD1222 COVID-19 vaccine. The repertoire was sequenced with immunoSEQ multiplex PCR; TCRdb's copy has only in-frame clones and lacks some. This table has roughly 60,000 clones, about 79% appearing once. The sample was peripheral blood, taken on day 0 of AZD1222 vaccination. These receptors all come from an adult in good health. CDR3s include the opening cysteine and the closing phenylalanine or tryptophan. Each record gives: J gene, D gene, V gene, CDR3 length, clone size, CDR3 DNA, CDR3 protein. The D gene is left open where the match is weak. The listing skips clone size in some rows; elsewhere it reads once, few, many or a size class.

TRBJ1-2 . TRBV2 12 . TGTGCCAGCAGCGAAAGGGGGTATGGCTACACCTTC CASSERGYGYTF
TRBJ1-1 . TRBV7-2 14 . TGTGCCAGCAGCTTATGGGGGGAGGAGACTGAAGCTTTCTTT CASSLWGEETEAFF
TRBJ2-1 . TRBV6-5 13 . TGTGCCAGCAGTTATAGAGGGTTCAGTGAGCAGTTCTTC CASSYRGFSEQFF
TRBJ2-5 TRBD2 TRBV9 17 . TGTGCCAGCAGCGTAGGAATTGGCGGGAGCTCAGACGTGGCCCAGTACTTC CASSVGIGGSSDVAQYF
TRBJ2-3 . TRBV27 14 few TGTGCCAGCAGCCTTACCTCCAGCACAGATACGCAGTATTTT CASSLTSSTDTQYF
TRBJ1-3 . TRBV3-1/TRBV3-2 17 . TGTGCCAGCAGCCAAGGAATAACTAGGTTTTCTGGAAACACCATATATTTT CASSQGITRFSGNTIYF
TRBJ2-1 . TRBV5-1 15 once TGCGCCAGCAGCTTTACAGGGAGCTCCTACAATGAGCAGTTCTTC CASSFTGSSYNEQFF
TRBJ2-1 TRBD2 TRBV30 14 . TGTGCCTGGAGTGTACTAGCGGGAGACGATGAGCAGTTCTTC CAWSVLAGDDEQFF
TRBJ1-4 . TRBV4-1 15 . TGCGCCAGCAGCCAACTTACAGGATATAATGAAAAACTGTTTTTT CASSQLTGYNEKLFF
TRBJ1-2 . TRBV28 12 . TGTGCCAGCAGTTTAGATGACTATGGCTACACCTTC CASSLDDYGYTF
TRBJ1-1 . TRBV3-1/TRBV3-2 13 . TGTGCCAGCAGCGACCGACGGAACACTGAAGCTTTCTTT CASSDRRNTEAFF
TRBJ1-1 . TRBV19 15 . TGTGCCAGTAGCGCCATAGGGGGTATTGGCACTGAAGCTTTCTTT CASSAIGGIGTEAFF
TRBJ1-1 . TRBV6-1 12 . TGTGCCAGCAGTGAATCTGGTTGGGAAGCTTTCTTT CASSESGWEAFF
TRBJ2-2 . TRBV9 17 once TGTGCCAGCAGCGTAGCTAGCGTAGCGGCGAACACCGGGGAGCTGTTTTTT CASSVASVAANTGELFF
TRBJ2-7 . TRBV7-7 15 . TGTGCCAGCAGCTTAGGGGTGGGACTCAGCTACGAGCAGTACTTC CASSLGVGLSYEQYF
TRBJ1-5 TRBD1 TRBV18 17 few TGTGCCAGCTCACTCGTAGCACCCGACAGGGTCGGGCAGCCCCAGCATTTT CASSLVAPDRVGQPQHF
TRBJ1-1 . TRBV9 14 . TGTGCCAGCAGCGGAGCTATCGGGAACACTGAAGCTTTCTTT CASSGAIGNTEAFF
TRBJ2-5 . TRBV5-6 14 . TGTGCCAGCAGTTATTCAGGGGTTCAAGAGACCCAGTACTTC CASSYSGVQETQYF
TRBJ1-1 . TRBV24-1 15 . TGTGCCACCGGTGACAGCGGCGAGCTGAACACTGAAGCTTTCTTT CATGDSGELNTEAFF
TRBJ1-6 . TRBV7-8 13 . TGTGCCAGCAGCTTATCAGAGAATTCACCCCTCCACTTT CASSLSENSPLHF
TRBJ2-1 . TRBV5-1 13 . TGCGCCAGCAGCTTGTGGCGGCCGGTCGAGCAGTTCTTC CASSLWRPVEQFF
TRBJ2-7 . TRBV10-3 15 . TGTGCCGTCTCTCTCGGGGTCCAGAGCTCCTACGAGCAGTACTTC CAVSLGVQSSYEQYF
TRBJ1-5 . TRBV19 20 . TGTGCCAGTAGTATCATGGTGTTGGGGACATTCGTAGCGGGCAATCAGCCCCAGCATTTT CASSIMVLGTFVAGNQPQHF
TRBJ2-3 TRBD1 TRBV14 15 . TGTGCCAGCAGCCACAACAGGGGGCAGGCAGATACGCAGTATTTT CASSHNRGQADTQYF